Described below is a single T cell receptor (beta chain) sequence and its context. The antigen is not known. The entry originates in a study of Graves' ophthalmopathy and Graves' hyperthyroidism. Whole-study findings and limits: Clonotypes were expanded in thyroid at above 0.001 frequency, and most also appeared in blood.

Patients newly diagnosed with hyperthyroidism, under 2 months' duration, were aged 18 to 65, the study reports. No donor had other autoimmune disease, uncontrolled infection, pregnancy or lactation. This CDR3 is built from 15 residues. V shed 3 bases, J shed 5 bases, and the junction held 2 bases outside the gene matches. Per the germline V gene, CDR1 is LGHNA and CDR2 is YSLEER. RNA transcripts yielded amplified TCR beta CDR3 regions. First-round RT-PCR relied on HTBI primers, and a second-round multiplex PCR came next. TCRdb independently ran MiXCR on the multiplex PCR reads; one entry per CDR3 protein. Of some 1.1 million distinct CDR3 sequences listed, 36% were seen once; the top ten hold around 10%.

The clonotype comes from an adult man with Graves' hyperthyroidism. This rearrangement joins TRBV4-3 to TRBJ2-2, with 11 bases identical to TRBD2. Material for sequencing was peripheral blood or thyroid tissue (not recorded which). The CDR3 spells CASSQLAGGTGELFF. The CDR3 bases are TGCGCCAGCAGCCAGCTAGCGGGGGGAACCGGGGAGCTGTTTTTT.